The 32 T cell receptor beta chains in this list originate from one sample, sequenced in a study of shared clonotypes between healthy human individuals. Assay used: immunoSEQ multiplex PCR; TCRdb lists only in-frame clones, some missing. The sample consists of hundreds of thousands of clones, roughly 96% of them appearing once. The sequencing input was memory CD8+ T cells sorted from blood. As for subset: CD45RO+ cells pooled with CCR7-negative TemRA cells. Receptors originate from a man aged 25 to 40 in good health.

The CDR3 region has the DNA TGTGCCAGCAGTTACGAGGGGGGAGAGACCCAGTACTTC. This encodes CASSYEGGETQYF. The rearrangement links TRBV6-5 to TRBJ2-5, with D perhaps given as TRBD1 or TRBD2 (6 bases each). Germline V gene lookup returns CDR1 MNHEY and CDR2 SVGAGI. The CDR3 runs to 13 residues. V was pared by 2 bases and J by 4 bases, with 8 bases between.

The chain employs TRBV6-1 and TRBJ2-6; 12 positions agree with TRBD2. V gave up 4 bases and J gave up 0 bases; unmatched junction bases: 4. The germline V gene has CDR1 MNHNS and CDR2 SASEGT. The length of the CDR3 is 18 residues. The CDR3 protein is CASSVGLAGNSGANVLTF. In DNA, the CDR3 is TGTGCCAGCAGTGTAGGACTAGCGGGGAACTCTGGGGCCAACGTCCTGACTTTC.

This chain joins TRBV5-4 and TRBJ2-7; D perhaps matches TRBD1 (5 bases). The CDR3 has 15 residues. Trimming took 3 bases from V and 3 from J, leaving 16 bases between them. The germline CDR1 and CDR2 sequences are SGHNT and YYREEE (reference sequence). CDR3 sequence: CASSSYPTEVYEQYF. CDR3 bases: TGTGCCAGCAGCTCCTACCCGACAGAAGTCTACGAGCAGTACTTC.

This clone was found once. J is TRBJ2-7 and V is TRBV13; TRBD2 might be the D (6 bases). Germline CDR1 is PRHDT and CDR2 is FYEKMQ (reference sequence). Between the trimmed V and J ends, which lost 2 bases and 6 bases, there was a span of 11 bases. The CDR3 totals 13 residues. CDR3 protein: CASSLFLRGEQYF. The CDR3 DNA is TGTGCCAGCAGCTTATTCTTGCGGGGCGAGCAGTACTTC.

V gene TRBV28 combines with J gene TRBJ1-1; no definite D call. Trimming cost V 4 bases and J 1 base, with 13 bases left between them. This CDR3 has 15 residues. Germline lookup yields CDR1 MDHEN and CDR2 SYDVKM. CDR3 sequence (DNA): TGTGCCAGCAGTTCCCCCGGCACGAAGAACACTGAAGCTTTCTTT. It yields the protein CASSSPGTKNTEAFF. Looking up the rest from reference TRBV28 and TRBJ1-1 gives the full variable domain: DVKVTQSSRYLVKRTGEKVFLECVQDMDHENMFWYRQDPGLGLRLIYFSYDVKMKEKGDIPEGYSVSREKKERFSLILESASTNQTSMYLCASSSPGTKNTEAFFGQGTRLTVV.

The rearrangement links TRBV10-1 to TRBJ1-2, with 7 nucleotides matching TRBD1. Germline V CDR1 and CDR2: WNHNN, SYGVQD (reference sequence). V shed 10 bases and J 4 bases; nucleotides not matched to a gene: 24. This CDR3 has 18 residues. For the CDR3, the DNA is TGCGCCAACTACCCGAACCGGGACAGATGCAGAGCGAGCTATGGCTACACCTTC. Translated: CANYPNRDRCRASYGYTF.

The rearrangement joins TRBV10-3 to TRBJ2-1, with 8 nucleotides matching TRBD1. V lost 10 bases to trimming and J lost 0 bases; unmatched junction nucleotides: 11. Germline-derived CDR1 and CDR2 are ENHRY and SYGVKD. The CDR3 has 16 amino acids. The CDR3 loop is CATANDRGPSYNEQFF. The CDR3 DNA follows: TGTGCCACCGCTAATGACAGGGGTCCCTCCTACAATGAGCAGTTCTTC.

The chain carries TRBV19 and TRBJ2-2, with D possibly matching TRBD1 (5 bases). The CDR3 is 14 residues long. The V and J ends lost 8 bases and 3 bases respectively, with 13 bases between them. CDR1 and CDR2 from the germline V gene are LNHDA and SQIVND (reference sequence). The CDR3 region is CASRWGVDTGELFF. The CDR3 nucleotides are TGTGCCAGTCGGTGGGGCGTAGACACCGGGGAGCTGTTTTTT.

The CDR3 region is CASTRGSTDTQYF. The CDR3 bases are TGTGCCAGCACCAGGGGTAGCACAGATACGCAGTATTTT. The chain uses TRBV5-4 and TRBJ2-3; maybe TRBD1 (6 bases). This CDR3 contains 13 residues. V lost 6 bases to trimming and J lost 0 bases, with 8 bases between them. From germline, CDR1 is SGHNT and CDR2 YYREEE (reference sequence).

The rearrangement uses TRBV15 and TRBJ2-7; D not resolved. Germline V gene sequence: CDR1 LNHNV, CDR2 YYDKDF (reference sequence). The CDR3 is 14 residues long. With 3 bases removed from V and 3 bases from J, the gap between germline ends came to 12 bases. CDR3 DNA sequence: TGTGCCACCAGCAGCCTCGTGGCTAGCTACGAGCAGTACTTC. This gives the protein CATSSLVASYEQYF.

CDR3 sequence reads: CASSPTDRGLGWTYEQYF. CDR3 nucleotide sequence: TGTGCCAGCAGCCCTACGGACAGGGGGCTTGGTTGGACCTACGAGCAGTACTTC. This chain links TRBV2 with TRBJ2-7; 11 bases match TRBD1. V was clipped by 6 bases and J by 2 bases; unmatched bases: 15. Looked up from germline, CDR1 is SNHLY and CDR2 is FYNNEI. This CDR3 spans 18 amino acids.

The DNA of the CDR3 is TGTGCCACCAGCAGTAGGGAGGGTGAGCAGTACTTC. It codes for CATSSREGEQYF. V usage is TRBV15 and J usage is TRBJ2-7, with TRBD2 matching 7 bases. The J segment lost 7 bases and the V segment lost 3 bases, leaving 3 bases of the junction unmatched. This CDR3 is 12 amino acids long. Germline lookup yields CDR1 LNHNV and CDR2 YYDKDF (reference sequence).

The CDR3 reads CASRIRQGDAYEQYF. CDR3 bases: TGTGCCAGTAGGATAAGACAGGGGGACGCCTACGAGCAGTACTTC. V and J are TRBV19 and TRBJ2-7; the match to TRBD1 covers 9 bases. The ends lost 6 bases at V and 2 bases at J; junction bases unmatched: 8. The germline V gene has CDR1 LNHDA and CDR2 SQIVND (reference sequence). This CDR3 is built from 15 residues. The variable domain in full, with the rest retrieved from reference TRBV19 and TRBJ2-7, is DGGITQSPKYLFRKEGQNVTLSCEQNLNHDAMYWYRQDPGQGLRLIYYSQIVNDFQKGDIAEGYSVSREKKESFPLTVTSAQKNPTAFYLCASRIRQGDAYEQYFGPGTRLTVT.

This clone appeared once. The V gene is TRBV25-1, the J gene TRBJ2-7, with unresolved D. The germline CDR1 and CDR2 sequences are MGHDK and SYGVNS. Deletions cut 2 bases from V and 2 bases from J, with 4 bases between. The CDR3 contains 12 residues. Here the CDR3 DNA reads TGTGCCAGCAGTGAAACTACCTACGAGCAGTACTTC. As protein: CASSETTYEQYF.

The chain has TRBV6-1 and TRBJ2-7; D is perhaps TRBD2 (5 bases). The V and J ends lost 2 bases and 0 bases respectively, with 11 bases between them. The CDR3 totals 15 residues. Germline CDR1 is MNHNS and CDR2 is SASEGT. CDR3: CASSEFSVSSYEQYF. The CDR3 DNA reads TGTGCCAGCAGTGAATTTAGCGTCAGCTCCTACGAGCAGTACTTC.

The chain is built from TRBV7-9 and TRBJ2-3, with D uncertain. Germline CDR1 and CDR2: SEHNR and FQNEAQ (reference sequence). The CDR3 covers 15 residues. V was cut by 1 base and J by 5 bases, with 13 bases left in between. The CDR3: CASSLETRRGDTQYF. The DNA for the CDR3 is TGTGCCAGCAGCTTAGAGACCCGCCGCGGAGATACGCAGTATTTT.

CDR3 in DNA: TGTGCCAGCAGCTGGGACAGGGACTATGGCTACACCTTC. It specifies CASSWDRDYGYTF. The J gene is TRBJ1-2, the V gene TRBV11-2; 9 bases are shared with TRBD1. Per germline, CDR1 SGHAT and CDR2 FQNNGV. The CDR3 has 13 residues. Losses at the gene ends were 4 bases for V and 3 bases for J; bases not matched to a gene: 0.

This sequence joins TRBV6-1 and TRBJ2-3; TRBD2 matches 10 bases. Germline CDR1 is MNHNS and CDR2 is SASEGT. Losses at the gene ends were 7 bases for V and 9 bases for J; bases not matched to a gene: 10. This CDR3 contains 14 residues. The CDR3 sequence is CASKWLAGEGTQYF. In DNA form, the CDR3 reads TGTGCCAGCAAATGGCTAGCGGGAGAGGGGACGCAGTATTTT.

Notes on this clone: The sample has other DNA sequences that encode this CDR3 too. The V call is TRBV4-1, the J call TRBJ2-5; 9 nucleotides agree with TRBD2. The germline gives CDR1 MGHRA, CDR2 YSYEKL. V dropped 2 bases and J dropped 2; count of bases not matched to a gene: 0. CDR3 length: 14 residues. The DNA of the CDR3 is TGCGCCAGCAGCCAAACTAGCGGGCAAGAGACCCAGTACTTC. Translating gives CASSQTSGQETQYF.

The chain links TRBV7-6 to TRBJ2-3; 7 nucleotides match TRBD1. This CDR3 has 14 residues. J gave up 6 bases and V 10 bases, and 13 bases lay outside the gene matches. The germline gives CDR1 SGHVS, CDR2 FNYEAQ. This CDR3 is CATARLGGMDTQYF. The DNA of the CDR3 is TGTGCCACAGCCAGGTTAGGGGGCATGGATACGCAGTATTTT.

The rearrangement uses TRBV5-4 and TRBJ2-7, with 7 positions matching TRBD2. V gave up 4 bases and J gave up 6 bases; unmatched junction bases: 19. The CDR3 sequence is 17 residues long. Germline V gene data show CDR1 as SGHNT and CDR2 as YYREEE (reference sequence). This CDR3 is CASSPTSARTSFAEQYF. DNA for the CDR3: TGTGCCAGCAGCCCCACCTCCGCACGGACTAGTTTTGCCGAGCAGTACTTC. Full variable domain (outside the CDR3, taken from reference TRBV5-4 and TRBJ2-7): ETGVTQSPTHLIKTRGQQVTLRCSSQSGHNTVSWYQQALGQGPQFIFQYYREEENGRGNFPPRFSGLQFPNYSSELNVNALELDDSALYLCASSPTSARTSFAEQYFGPGTRLTVT.

The J gene is TRBJ2-1, the V gene TRBV7-3; D uncertain. The germline V and J ends were trimmed by 0 bases and 8 bases, with 14 bases remaining between them. This CDR3 has 15 residues. CDR1 and CDR2 (germline): SGHTA, FQGTGA. The CDR3 sequence: CASSLTPQDRDEQFF. In nucleotides, the CDR3 is TGTGCCAGCAGCTTAACCCCCCAGGATAGGGATGAGCAGTTCTTC.

V and J are TRBV19 and TRBJ2-1; TRBD2 aligns across 10 bases. After removal of 4 bases from V and 7 bases from J, the junction contained 10 bases not matched to a gene. This CDR3 spans 16 amino acids. Germline V gene sequence: CDR1 LNHDA, CDR2 SQIVND (reference sequence). The CDR3: CASSTLSGRGRNEQFF. Here the CDR3 DNA reads TGTGCCAGTAGTACTCTGAGCGGGAGGGGACGGAATGAGCAGTTCTTC.

The J gene is TRBJ2-1, the V gene TRBV5-4; the match to TRBD2 covers 9 bases. CDR3 length: 14 residues. The V gene end was trimmed by 1 base and the J gene end by 7 bases; junction bases not matched to a gene: 3. CDR1 and CDR2 (germline): SGHNT, YYREEE (reference sequence). The CDR3 bases are TGTGCCAGCAGCTTGATAGCGGGAGTGAATGAGCAGTTCTTC. Its translation is CASSLIAGVNEQFF.

The rearrangement uses TRBV5-1 and TRBJ2-3; TRBD2 agrees at 9 bases. CDR1 is SGHRS and CDR2 is YFSETQ in the germline V gene. This CDR3 has 15 residues. V lost 4 bases and J lost 1; bases outside the gene matches: 4. The CDR3: CASSLAGWGTDTQYF. The CDR3 DNA reads TGCGCCAGCAGCCTAGCGGGATGGGGCACAGATACGCAGTATTTT.

The chain couples TRBV4-1 to TRBJ1-2, with a tentative D call TRBD1 (5 bases). V was trimmed by 1 base and J by 1 base, leaving 7 bases between them. This CDR3 is built from 14 residues. CDR1 and CDR2 from the germline V gene are MGHRA and YSYEKL. CDR3 residues: CASSQAGGNYGYTF. CDR3 nucleotide sequence: TGCGCCAGCAGCCAAGCGGGGGGTAACTATGGCTACACCTTC.

This chain joins TRBV28 and TRBJ1-5; D unclear. The CDR3 spans 15 residues. Between the trimmed V and J ends, which lost 7 bases and 2 bases, there was a span of 15 bases. Germline V CDR1 and CDR2: MDHEN, SYDVKM. In DNA form, the CDR3 reads TGTGCCAGCAAGGGATCGGGGATTGGCAATCAGCCCCAGCATTTT. Amino acids: CASKGSGIGNQPQHF.

V gene TRBV12-1 combines with J gene TRBJ1-3. TRBV12-1 is a recognized pseudogene. The CDR3 loop spans 15 amino acids. The CDR3 region is CASRVGGHSGNTIYF. The CDR3 DNA is TGTGCCAGCAGAGTGGGGGGACACTCTGGAAACACCATATATTTT.

This clone came up once. The chain is built from TRBV19 and TRBJ2-7; 13 positions agree with TRBD2. The CDR3 extends over 16 amino acids. Germline V CDR1 and CDR2: LNHDA, SQIVND (reference sequence). J gave up 3 bases and V 4 bases, and 6 bases lay outside the gene matches. The CDR3 DNA reads as TGTGCCAGTAGTAAACTAGCGGGAGGGCGGCACTACGAGCAGTACTTC. Encoded protein: CASSKLAGGRHYEQYF.

The J gene is TRBJ2-7, the V gene TRBV28; possible D gene TRBD1, 6 bases. Trimming left V 6 bases short and J 1 base short, with 16 bases between. This CDR3 comprises 15 residues. Germline V gene lookup returns CDR1 MDHEN and CDR2 SYDVKM. The CDR3 is CASSWNRAPSYEQYF. The CDR3 nucleotides read TGTGCCAGCAGCTGGAACAGGGCCCCATCCTACGAGCAGTACTTC.

This rearrangement joins TRBV2 to TRBJ2-7, with a possible D match to TRBD1 (5 bases). The germline CDR1 and CDR2 sequences are SNHLY and FYNNEI. The CDR3 loop spans 14 amino acids. The germline V and J ends were trimmed by 6 bases and 2 bases, with 14 bases remaining between them. CDR3 sequence reads: CASRVQGTTYEQYF. The CDR3 bases are TGTGCCAGCAGGGTGCAGGGTACCACCTACGAGCAGTACTTC. Looking up the rest from reference TRBV2 and TRBJ2-7 gives the full variable domain: EPEVTQTPSHQVTQMGQEVILRCVPISNHLYFYWYRQILGQKVEFLVSFYNNEISEKSEIFDDQFSVERPDGSNFTLKIRSTKLEDSAMYFCASRVQGTTYEQYFGPGTRLTVT.

V is TRBV7-3 and J is TRBJ2-1, with TRBD2 matching over 7 bases. This CDR3 contains 13 residues. The germline CDR1 and CDR2 sequences are SGHTA and FQGTGA. V shed 2 bases, J shed 9 bases, and the junction held 4 bases outside the gene matches. CDR3 sequence: CASSLGTTIEQFF. The CDR3 coding sequence is TGTGCCAGCAGCTTAGGGACTACCATTGAGCAGTTCTTC.